Below, 10 T cell receptor beta chains from the same sample are listed, as sequenced in a study of radiation and T cells in renal cell carcinoma. Repertoires were generated with immunoSEQ multiplex PCR, while TCRdb's copy carries only in-frame clones and drops some. This sample yields approximately 23,000 clones, of which over 70% are seen a single time; 31% belongs to the top ten. The time point denotes: blood 2 weeks post-SBRT. The treatment here: 15 Gy SBRT to primary tumor, nephrectomy 4 weeks later. The specimen was blood, collected from a patient whose treatment included radiotherapy and nephrectomy. Source of these receptors: a man aged 60 to 75 with renal cell carcinoma.

The chain is built from TRBV5-1 and TRBJ2-1; 8 bases align to TRBD1. The CDR3 contains 15 residues. CDR1 is SGHRS and CDR2 is YFSETQ in the germline V gene. The J segment lost 4 bases and the V segment lost 4 bases, leaving 7 bases of the junction unmatched. The CDR3 spells CASSPGQADYNEQFF. CDR3 in DNA: TGCGCCAGCAGCCCGGGACAGGCAGATTACAATGAGCAGTTCTTC. The whole variable domain, filled in from reference TRBV5-1 and TRBJ2-1, reads KAGVTQTPRYLIKTRGQQVTLSCSPISGHRSVSWYQQTPGQGLQFLFEYFSETQRNKGNFPGRFSGRQFSNSRSEMNVSTLELGDSALYLCASSPGQADYNEQFFGPGTRLTVL.

The gene calls are TRBV5-1 and TRBJ1-1; the D is unclear. Trimming took off 0 bases at V and 6 bases at J, with 15 bases between the two ends. The CDR3 is 15 residues long. Per the germline V gene, CDR1 is SGHRS and CDR2 is YFSETQ. The CDR3 region has the DNA TGCGCCAGCAGCTTGGGGGCCACCGAGGTGGCTGAAGCTTTCTTT. Translated: CASSLGATEVAEAFF.

V gene TRBV5-1 combines with J gene TRBJ2-3, with D possibly matching TRBD1 (6 bases). This CDR3 is 14 amino acids long. The V gene lost 4 bases and the J gene lost 2 bases, with 11 bases spanning the gap. Germline V gene lookup returns CDR1 SGHRS and CDR2 YFSETQ. The CDR3 DNA sequence: TGCGCCAGCAGCCCCGGACAGCCCACAGATACGCAGTATTTT. Protein product: CASSPGQPTDTQYF.

This clone was found a few times. The gene calls are TRBV7-2 and TRBJ2-3; D unresolved. This CDR3 region has 13 residues. The germline gives CDR1 SGHTA, CDR2 FQGNSA. V was cut by 0 bases and J by 7 bases, with 8 bases left in between. The CDR3 region is CASSLAQWNTQYF. CDR3 in DNA: TGTGCCAGCAGCTTAGCTCAATGGAATACGCAGTATTTT. The complete variable domain, with remaining parts taken from reference TRBV7-2 and TRBJ2-3, reads GAGVSQSPSNKVTEKGKDVELRCDPISGHTALYWYRQSLGQGLEFLIYFQGNSAPDKSGLPSDRFSAERTGGSVSTLTIQRTQQEDSAVYLCASSLAQWNTQYFGPGTRLTVL.

Concerning this clone: Other DNA sequences in this sample translate to the same CDR3. CDR3: CAISEDGEAGIYGYTF. The CDR3 coding sequence is TGTGCCATCAGTGAGGATGGGGAGGCCGGGATCTATGGCTACACCTTC. This sequence joins TRBV10-3 and TRBJ1-2; D is uncertain. CDR1 and CDR2 from the germline V gene are ENHRY and SYGVKD. Trimming left V 2 bases short and J 4 bases short, with 17 bases between. This CDR3 has 16 amino acids.

The rearrangement joins TRBV30 to TRBJ2-5; the match to TRBD2 covers 10 bases. The CDR3 runs to 16 residues. CDR1 and CDR2 from the germline V gene are GTSNPN and SVGIG (reference sequence). The V and J ends lost 1 base and 5 bases, in that order; junction bases with no gene match: 10. The DNA for the CDR3 is TGTGCCTGGAGTGGACCCCGGGGTAGCGGGGGGGAGACCCAGTACTTC. Protein: CAWSGPRGSGGETQYF.

The chain links TRBV6-1 to TRBJ2-2; perhaps TRBD1 as D (6 bases). V was pared by 4 bases and J by 4 bases, with 16 bases between. CDR1 MNHNS and CDR2 SASEGT come from the germline V gene. The CDR3 loop spans 16 amino acids. The CDR3 loop reads CASSVMGALTTGELFF. As DNA, the CDR3 is TGTGCCAGCAGTGTAATGGGGGCCCTCACCACCGGGGAGCTGTTTTTT.

For this clone: Other DNA sequences in this sample translate to the same CDR3. DNA of the CDR3: TGTGCCAGCAGCTTATTGGCGGAAAACACCGGGGAGCTGTTTTTT. This encodes CASSLLAENTGELFF. This rearrangement joins TRBV7-2 to TRBJ2-2, with D uncertain. The V end was cut by 2 bases, the J end by 2 bases, with 9 bases between. The CDR3 is 15 amino acids. Germline CDR1 and CDR2: SGHTA and FQGNSA. The full variable domain, rest sourced from reference TRBV7-2 and TRBJ2-2, is GAGVSQSPSNKVTEKGKDVELRCDPISGHTALYWYRQSLGQGLEFLIYFQGNSAPDKSGLPSDRFSAERTGGSVSTLTIQRTQQEDSAVYLCASSLLAENTGELFFGEGSRLTVL.

This chain links TRBV30 with TRBJ2-1, with D uncertain. CDR3 length: 11 residues. With 0 bases removed from V and 4 bases from J, the gap between germline ends came to 1 base. Germline CDR1 reads GTSNPN; CDR2 reads SVGIG (reference sequence). The CDR3: CAWSVYNEQFF. The DNA for the CDR3 is TGTGCCTGGAGTGTATACAATGAGCAGTTCTTC.

The V call is TRBV19, the J call TRBJ2-2, with D tentatively TRBD1 or TRBD2 (6 bases each). The CDR3 extends over 16 amino acids. Trimming took 3 bases from V and 4 from J, leaving 15 bases between them. CDR1 LNHDA and CDR2 SQIVND come from the germline V gene (reference sequence). Written as DNA, the CDR3 is TGTGCCAGTAGTATTCCTCGAGGAGGGGGCACCGGGGAGCTGTTTTTT. Protein sequence: CASSIPRGGGTGELFF.